A selection of T cell receptor beta chains follows, all from one sample in a study of blood T cell repertoires in COVID-19. Assay used: immunoSEQ multiplex PCR; TCRdb lists only in-frame clones, some missing. The sample records about 84,000 clones, approximately 82% being singletons. Sequencing was carried out using peripheral blood. The receptors were sampled from a man older than 75 with active or convalescent COVID-19. CDR3s include the opening cysteine and the closing phenylalanine or tryptophan. D genes are given only for firm matches. Only part of the rows carry a size: once, few, many, or a class if the clone is expanded.

j_call: TRBJ2-3
d_call: .
clone_size: once
v_call: TRBV7-6
cdr3_nt: TGTGCCAGCAGCTTTAAGGCGGAGGGCACAGATACGCAGTATTTT
cdr3_aa: CASSFKAEGTDTQYF

j_call: TRBJ2-3
d_call: .
clone_size: .
v_call: TRBV10-3
cdr3_nt: TGTGCCATCACCAGGGATAATCAAGATACGCAGTATTTT
cdr3_aa: CAITRDNQDTQYF

j_call: TRBJ2-2
d_call: .
clone_size: .
v_call: TRBV5-1
cdr3_nt: TGCGCCTTCCGGACAAACCCGAACACCGGGGAGCTGTTTTTT
cdr3_aa: CAFRTNPNTGELFF

j_call: TRBJ1-2
d_call: .
clone_size: .
v_call: TRBV10-2
cdr3_nt: TGCGCCAGCAGTGAGTCCTTAGGCAGGGCTTACTATGGCTACACCTTC
cdr3_aa: CASSESLGRAYYGYTF

j_call: TRBJ2-2
d_call: TRBD1
clone_size: once
v_call: TRBV28
cdr3_nt: TGTGCCAGCAGCGCCGGGACAGTTGGCACCGGGGAGCTGTTTTTT
cdr3_aa: CASSAGTVGTGELFF

j_call: TRBJ2-3
d_call: .
clone_size: .
v_call: TRBV3-1/TRBV3-2
cdr3_nt: TGTGCCAGCAGCCAAGATAGTACCACAGATACGCAGTATTTT
cdr3_aa: CASSQDSTTDTQYF

j_call: TRBJ2-1
d_call: .
clone_size: .
v_call: TRBV27
cdr3_nt: TGTGCCAGCAGTTTATCGTCCCCACTCAATGAGCAGTTCTTC
cdr3_aa: CASSLSSPLNEQFF

j_call: TRBJ1-3
d_call: .
clone_size: .
v_call: TRBV3-1/TRBV3-2
cdr3_nt: TGTGCCAGCTCGGCAGGGGGAAACACCATATATTTT
cdr3_aa: CASSAGGNTIYF

j_call: TRBJ2-1
d_call: TRBD2
clone_size: .
v_call: TRBV5-1
cdr3_nt: TGCGCCAGCAGCCCTAGTTGGAGCGGGGGGATTGAGCAGTTCTTC
cdr3_aa: CASSPSWSGGIEQFF

j_call: TRBJ1-5
d_call: .
clone_size: .
v_call: TRBV30
cdr3_nt: TGTGCCTGGAGTCGCGGGAGAAGGGGGTCTCTCTTGAACTATAGCAATCAGCCCCAGCATTTT
cdr3_aa: CAWSRGRRGSLLNYSNQPQHF

j_call: TRBJ1-5
d_call: TRBD1
clone_size: .
v_call: TRBV5-6
cdr3_nt: TGTGCCAGCAGCTTGTATCGGACAGGGGTCAATCAGCCCCAGCATTTT
cdr3_aa: CASSLYRTGVNQPQHF

j_call: TRBJ1-1
d_call: .
clone_size: .
v_call: TRBV11-2
cdr3_nt: TGTGCCAGCAGCTTATTCACGGTTATGAACACTGAAGCTTTCTTT
cdr3_aa: CASSLFTVMNTEAFF

j_call: TRBJ2-6
d_call: TRBD2
clone_size: .
v_call: TRBV28
cdr3_nt: TGTGCCAGCAGTGGAGGACTAGCGGGAGTGGCTGGGGCCAACGTCCTGACTTTC
cdr3_aa: CASSGGLAGVAGANVLTF

j_call: TRBJ2-7
d_call: .
clone_size: .
v_call: TRBV5-5
cdr3_nt: TGTGCCAGCAGCTTGGGCGCCTACGAGCAGTACTTC
cdr3_aa: CASSLGAYEQYF

j_call: TRBJ2-3
d_call: .
clone_size: .
v_call: TRBV7-9
cdr3_nt: TGTGCCAGCAGCTCCGGAGGGAGGAGGACAGATACGCAGTATTTT
cdr3_aa: CASSSGGRRTDTQYF

j_call: TRBJ1-2
d_call: TRBD1
clone_size: .
v_call: TRBV5-4
cdr3_nt: TGTGCCAGCAGCGCCTGGGACAGGGGGACCCCTGGCTACACCTTC
cdr3_aa: CASSAWDRGTPGYTF

j_call: TRBJ2-1
d_call: TRBD1
clone_size: .
v_call: TRBV23-1
cdr3_nt: TGCGCCAGCAGTCTCCCGGGACAGGGATACAATGAGCAGTTCTTC
cdr3_aa: CASSLPGQGYNEQFF

j_call: TRBJ2-1
d_call: TRBD2
clone_size: few
v_call: TRBV5-5
cdr3_nt: TGTGCCAGCAGCTTGGGTAGCGGGGGCAGCTCCTACAATGAGCAGTTCTTC
cdr3_aa: CASSLGSGGSSYNEQFF

j_call: TRBJ2-7
d_call: TRBD1
clone_size: few
v_call: TRBV5-6
cdr3_nt: TGTGCCAGCAGCCTACAATGGGACAGGGTTTACGAGCAGTACTTC
cdr3_aa: CASSLQWDRVYEQYF

j_call: TRBJ2-3
d_call: TRBD2
clone_size: .
v_call: TRBV7-2
cdr3_nt: TGTGCCAGCAGCTTAGCTCGGGAGGGGCTTTATAGCTTCGTCCGCACAGATACGCAGTATTTT
cdr3_aa: CASSLAREGLYSFVRTDTQYF

j_call: TRBJ2-7
d_call: TRBD2
clone_size: many
v_call: TRBV27
cdr3_nt: TGTGCCAGCAGTGCGACTAGCAGGTCCTACGAGCAGTACTTC
cdr3_aa: CASSATSRSYEQYF

j_call: TRBJ1-6
d_call: .
clone_size: .
v_call: TRBV28
cdr3_nt: TGTGCCAGCACCTCTGGGAGCTCCTATAATTCACCCCTCCACTTT
cdr3_aa: CASTSGSSYNSPLHF

j_call: TRBJ1-1
d_call: .
clone_size: few
v_call: TRBV7-2
cdr3_nt: TGTGCCAGCAGCTTACGATCGGGGGGAACTGAAGCTTTCTTT
cdr3_aa: CASSLRSGGTEAFF

j_call: TRBJ2-7
d_call: .
clone_size: .
v_call: TRBV7-8
cdr3_nt: TGTGCCAGCACCCTAACTAGAACGGACGAGCAGTACTTC
cdr3_aa: CASTLTRTDEQYF

j_call: TRBJ1-5
d_call: TRBD1
clone_size: .
v_call: TRBV5-8
cdr3_nt: TGTGCCAGCAGCAGGGACAGGAATCAGCCCCAGCATTTT
cdr3_aa: CASSRDRNQPQHF

j_call: TRBJ2-7
d_call: TRBD1
clone_size: .
v_call: TRBV7-7
cdr3_nt: TGTGCCAGCAGCTTAGGGGATAGGGGGCACTACGAGCAGTACTTC
cdr3_aa: CASSLGDRGHYEQYF

j_call: TRBJ1-2
d_call: .
clone_size: .
v_call: TRBV28
cdr3_nt: TGTGCCAGCATCCTCAGCGGACAGCAGGCTAGCTACACCTTC
cdr3_aa: CASILSGQQASYTF

j_call: TRBJ2-3
d_call: .
clone_size: .
v_call: TRBV10-3
cdr3_nt: TGTGCCATCAACGACGGGGTCGCAGATACGCAGTATTTT
cdr3_aa: CAINDGVADTQYF

j_call: TRBJ2-2
d_call: TRBD2
clone_size: once
v_call: TRBV7-2
cdr3_nt: TGTGCCAGCAGCATCCTTCCGGGACTAGCGGCCCCCGGGGAGCTGTTTTTT
cdr3_aa: CASSILPGLAAPGELFF

j_call: TRBJ1-5
d_call: .
clone_size: .
v_call: TRBV4-2
cdr3_nt: TGTGCCAGCAGCCAAGATCCGGGACACACAAATCAGCCCCAGCATTTT
cdr3_aa: CASSQDPGHTNQPQHF

j_call: TRBJ2-1
d_call: TRBD2
clone_size: .
v_call: TRBV3-1/TRBV3-2
cdr3_nt: TGTGCCAGCAGCCGATCGGGACTAGCGGGTTTTGAGCAGTTCTTC
cdr3_aa: CASSRSGLAGFEQFF

j_call: TRBJ2-1
d_call: TRBD2
clone_size: .
v_call: TRBV7-3
cdr3_nt: TGTGCCAGCAGCACACAAGCGGGGGGGTTCGATGAGCAGTTCTTC
cdr3_aa: CASSTQAGGFDEQFF

j_call: TRBJ2-7
d_call: TRBD2
clone_size: .
v_call: TRBV7-2
cdr3_nt: TGTGCCAGCAGCCGTAGCGGGAGTAACGAGCAGTACTTC
cdr3_aa: CASSRSGSNEQYF

j_call: TRBJ2-2
d_call: .
clone_size: .
v_call: TRBV13
cdr3_nt: TGTGCCAGCAGCCCCAGGGGCACCGGGGAGCTGTTTTTT
cdr3_aa: CASSPRGTGELFF

j_call: TRBJ2-3
d_call: TRBD2
clone_size: .
v_call: TRBV19
cdr3_nt: TGTGCCAGTAGTACGGGGGGGGCCTCAGATACGCAGTATTTT
cdr3_aa: CASSTGGASDTQYF

j_call: TRBJ1-1
d_call: .
clone_size: .
v_call: TRBV28
cdr3_nt: TGTGCCAGCAGTCCTCGCTTTTGGAGCATGAACACTGAAGCTTTCTTT
cdr3_aa: CASSPRFWSMNTEAFF

j_call: TRBJ1-6
d_call: .
clone_size: once
v_call: TRBV2
cdr3_nt: TGTGCCAGCAGACCTGGGGACACGGTCAATTCACCCCTCCACTTT
cdr3_aa: CASRPGDTVNSPLHF

j_call: TRBJ2-1
d_call: TRBD2
clone_size: .
v_call: TRBV2
cdr3_nt: TGTGCCAGCAGTGAACGGGGGGGCAGCTACAATGAGCAGTTCTTC
cdr3_aa: CASSERGGSYNEQFF

j_call: TRBJ1-2
d_call: TRBD1
clone_size: .
v_call: TRBV9
cdr3_nt: TGTGCCAGCAGCCCACGTACCAGGGGACAGGGGGGTAATGGCTACACCTTC
cdr3_aa: CASSPRTRGQGGNGYTF

j_call: TRBJ2-7
d_call: TRBD2
clone_size: .
v_call: TRBV19
cdr3_nt: TGTGCCAGTAGTGCGACTAGCGGGCTCTCCTACGAGCAGTACTTC
cdr3_aa: CASSATSGLSYEQYF

j_call: TRBJ2-3
d_call: .
clone_size: .
v_call: TRBV19
cdr3_nt: TGTGCCAGTAGTAATACAGTCACAGATACGCAGTATTTT
cdr3_aa: CASSNTVTDTQYF

j_call: TRBJ1-2
d_call: .
clone_size: .
v_call: TRBV28
cdr3_nt: TGTGCCAGCAGGCGACCTCGGGACATAGGCGGCTATGGCTACACCTTC
cdr3_aa: CASRRPRDIGGYGYTF

j_call: TRBJ1-2
d_call: .
clone_size: .
v_call: TRBV12-3/TRBV12-4
cdr3_nt: TGTGCCAGCAGTTTCAATGGTCGGGATGGCTACACCTTC
cdr3_aa: CASSFNGRDGYTF

j_call: TRBJ1-2
d_call: TRBD1
clone_size: .
v_call: TRBV29-1
cdr3_nt: TGCAGCGTTGAGGTGACAGGGCCTCCCTATGGCTACACCTTC
cdr3_aa: CSVEVTGPPYGYTF

j_call: TRBJ2-3
d_call: .
clone_size: .
v_call: TRBV5-1
cdr3_nt: TGCGCCAGCAGCTTGGAGGGGGACACAGATACGCAGTATTTT
cdr3_aa: CASSLEGDTDTQYF

j_call: TRBJ1-5
d_call: .
clone_size: .
v_call: TRBV6-5
cdr3_nt: TGTGCCAGCAGTTACTCGAAGGGGAATCAGCCCCAGCATTTT
cdr3_aa: CASSYSKGNQPQHF